The present T cell receptor beta chain was sequenced within a study of blood T cell repertoires in COVID-19 (TCRdb year 2020). The study in broad terms: Samples from collaborators originated in the United States, Italy and Spain and spanned both the acute and convalescent phases of COVID-19. Subjects who had been exposed to COVID-19, were actively infected with it, or had recovered from it provided the deeply sampled blood TCRbeta repertoires that made up the dataset. Nearly every sample came with metadata listing a de-identified subject ID, COVID-19 status, age in years and sex. HLA class I and class II types, where available, came from metadata supplied by the sample provider rather than from assay-based typing. The samples were drawn from the first 160 participants of the ongoing ImmuneRACE study and from 1,254 subjects provided by 6 global collaborators. The repertoires were made available in a free public database intended to serve as a resource for research on the immune response to SARS-CoV-2. The material from the prospective study consisted of cDNA or gDNA derived from T cells, B-cell-depleted T cells, or PBMCs.

TCRbeta CDR3 regions were amplified from genomic DNA using the immunoSEQ Assay, a bias-controlled multiplex PCR. As for the original processing: Nucleated cell counts per sample were estimated from amplification of reference gene primers within the assay. To quantify the absolute abundance of each unique TCRbeta CDR3 rearrangement, sequence reads were collapsed and filtered. For each sample, productive Simpson clonality was calculated as the square root of Simpson's diversity index over productive rearrangements. Imported from immuneACCESS, the table was reduced by TCRdb to in-frame sequences with V and J called. These copies leave out some clones; in studies compared against another copy, an unresolved V gene accounts for under half, and the cause of the remainder is not known. Clone size and V and J calls were adopted from that table, with D and trimming inferred from the DNA. The sample table lists 200,000 to 250,000 clones, roughly nine tenths of them with a count of one. Jointly, the top ten make up roughly 5.8% of the sample.

About this clone itself: Its recognized antigen is unknown. The input lacks base qualities; no much larger clone sits a single base away.

Broader findings and caveats from the paper: Clinical and demographic metadata were provided uncurated, with the amount varying by source and participant.

The collaborating institutions used their own protocols to collect whole blood in K2EDTA tubes. For TCRbeta analysis, collaborator samples were shipped as frozen whole blood, as isolated PBMCs, or as DNA extracted from either sample type. According to the germline V gene, CDR1 reads SGHTA and CDR2 reads FQGTGA. Here V drops 6 bases and J drops 3 bases, and the junction holds 15 bases not matched to any gene. The CDR3 spans 17 residues, from the cysteine through the phenylalanine. The DNA shown is the 51-base CDR3, in frame from base 1. The chain couples TRBV7-3 to TRBJ2-3, and TRBD2 aligns with 7 junction nucleotides. The sample comprised peripheral blood. The source of this sequence is a man in his 60s with acute or convalescent COVID-19. The DNA sequence is as follows: TGTGCCAGCAGTAGCCCCAGGAGCGGGAAGGGGACAGATACGCAGTATTTT. Its protein reads: CASSSPRSGKGTDTQYF. The CDR3 plus the reference TRBV7-3 and TRBJ2-3 genes for the other parts give the full variable domain: GAGVSQTPSNKVTEKGKYVELRCDPISGHTALYWYRQSLGQGPEFLIYFQGTGAADDSGLPNDRFFAVRPEGSVSTLKIQRTERGDSAVYLCASSSPRSGKGTDTQYFGPGTRLTVL.